This is a list of T cell receptor beta chains from one sample in a study of shared clonotypes between healthy human individuals. Some clones are missing from TCRdb's copy, which holds only in-frame ones; the method was immunoSEQ multiplex PCR. The table records some 1,100,000 clones, about 80% of them present only once. The specimen was memory CD4+ T cells from PBMCs. The receptors stem from a man aged 18 to 30 in good health. Some clones in this sample may be carry-over from other donors' samples. The CDR3 runs from the conserved cysteine through the conserved F or W. Fields, in order: V gene, CDR3 protein.

v_call: TRBV6-1; cdr3_aa: CASIQGVAGELFF
v_call: TRBV10-1; cdr3_aa: CASRGDRGSGSEAFF
v_call: TRBV25-1; cdr3_aa: CASSFGYGYTF
v_call: TRBV18; cdr3_aa: CASSPGLTTYEQYF
v_call: TRBV30; cdr3_aa: CAWSKGYPNTEAFF
v_call: TRBV5-1; cdr3_aa: CASSLKLRLRDRNTGELFF
v_call: TRBV5-1; cdr3_aa: CASSDTGIEQPQHF
v_call: TRBV25-1; cdr3_aa: CASSAGTLWADTQYF
v_call: TRBV5-1; cdr3_aa: CASSSQRNEQYF
v_call: TRBV19; cdr3_aa: CASSIAERENTEAFF
v_call: TRBV2; cdr3_aa: CASSTSGGDTEAFF
v_call: TRBV2; cdr3_aa: CASSGAWGAPYEQYF
v_call: TRBV6-6; cdr3_aa: CASTLRRTHVDTQYF
v_call: TRBV6-1; cdr3_aa: CASSEGGGKGEQYF
v_call: TRBV2; cdr3_aa: CASVGDWQETQYF
v_call: TRBV27; cdr3_aa: CASSFRLAGYEQYF
v_call: TRBV5-6; cdr3_aa: CASRRQTSEKLFF
v_call: TRBV7-2; cdr3_aa: CASSLSWAYNEQFF
v_call: TRBV6-6; cdr3_aa: CASSSEGDYGYTF
v_call: TRBV30; cdr3_aa: CAWSGTTATYSYSNQPQHF
v_call: TRBV11-3; cdr3_aa: CASSTSSESSYEQYF
v_call: TRBV5-6; cdr3_aa: CASSPSGLAGSYEQYF
v_call: TRBV28; cdr3_aa: CASSRPGQGLAFF
v_call: TRBV28; cdr3_aa: CASSSSRGADGYTF
v_call: TRBV28; cdr3_aa: CASSLYNPGLATKNIQYF
v_call: TRBV9; cdr3_aa: CASSVAGTGEREQFF
v_call: TRBV4-1; cdr3_aa: CASSQVIGLAGYNEQFF
v_call: TRBV7-2; cdr3_aa: CASSFLGQQETQYF
v_call: TRBV6-1; cdr3_aa: CASRALGDTQYF
v_call: TRBV5-8; cdr3_aa: CASSLEGTHTDTQYF
v_call: TRBV6-5; cdr3_aa: CASSSGRGYEQYF
v_call: TRBV11-2; cdr3_aa: CASSSGGTSRSGANVLTF
v_call: TRBV7-2; cdr3_aa: CASSIRAGFSYEQYF
v_call: TRBV11-2; cdr3_aa: CASSLGAGDTQYF
v_call: TRBV7-9; cdr3_aa: CASSLAWQGGDPDYEQYF
v_call: TRBV10-1; cdr3_aa: CASLKSNYSNQPQHF
v_call: TRBV14; cdr3_aa: CASSQGYNTEAFF
v_call: TRBV5-1; cdr3_aa: CASSPEGTPGNTIYF
v_call: TRBV5-1; cdr3_aa: CASTRDRGPEAFF
v_call: TRBV7-3; cdr3_aa: CASSLGTQYEQYF
v_call: TRBV9; cdr3_aa: CASSPSGQSGETQYF
v_call: TRBV7-2; cdr3_aa: CASSRDRAGGYTF
v_call: TRBV15; cdr3_aa: CATSRDIGREQFF
v_call: TRBV6-5; cdr3_aa: CASTVAYGTTYEQYF
v_call: TRBV7-2; cdr3_aa: CASSQTGGGYGYTF
v_call: TRBV9; cdr3_aa: CASSAGDSRNEQFF
v_call: TRBV7-2; cdr3_aa: CASSFRDRTPEQYF
v_call: TRBV2; cdr3_aa: CASSKPTGGWIETQYF
v_call: TRBV5-1; cdr3_aa: CASSLEGGNTEAFF
v_call: TRBV4-2; cdr3_aa: CASSLSGSLDNEQFF
v_call: TRBV7-2; cdr3_aa: CASRKGANQPQHF
v_call: TRBV2; cdr3_aa: CATSNRANTEAFF
v_call: TRBV5-1; cdr3_aa: CASGGAANYGYTF
v_call: TRBV27; cdr3_aa: CASSLNGRYTGELFF